This TCR beta chain was identified during a study of early T cells in non-severe SARS-CoV-2 infection. Unique molecular identifiers (one per individual cDNA molecule) were attached. A single record per CDR3 protein comes from TCRdb applying MiXCR to the 5' RACE reads. The profile covers about 56,000 distinct CDR3 sequences, with roughly an eighth appearing a single time and 2.5% to 3% taken by the ten largest. The clonotype comes from an adult who was a healthcare worker with PCR-confirmed SARS-CoV-2 infection or an uninfected control (not recorded which). The material sequenced was whole blood.

The CDR3 sequence: CATSDLAGALLDEQFF. In nucleotides, the CDR3 is TGTGCCACCAGTGATTTAGCAGGGGCTCTTTTGGATGAGCAGTTCTTC. The J gene is TRBJ2-1, the V gene TRBV24-1; D possibly corresponds to TRBD1 (6 bases). The CDR3 is 16 amino acids. From germline, CDR1 is KGHDR and CDR2 SFDVKD. V was trimmed by 1 base and J by 8 bases, leaving 17 bases between them.